This TCR beta chain was captured by sequencing in a study of identical twins. Study-wide results and limits: In beta out-of-frame sequences, the excess sharing between twins was weaker. Donors were not followed over many years; analysis was cross-sectional. Twin sharing of out-of-frame TCR alpha was underestimated by models in monozygotic pairs.

All donors were healthy, and all were Caucasian. MiXCR was run by TCRdb on the 5' RACE reads, yielding one entry per CDR3 protein. The data show just over 450,000 distinct CDR3 sequences, around 14% seen once. This clonotype was seen more than once but under ten times. Its target is unknown. The V and J ends lost 4 bases and 0 bases respectively, with 13 bases between them. This CDR3 comprises 15 residues. The same data also contributed to another study, on yellow fever vaccine responses in identical twins.

The origin of this receptor is a woman younger than 30 in good health. The genes are TRBV12-3 or TRBV12-4 and TRBJ2-7; D call uncertain. The sample comprised CD4+ T cells sorted from blood. In nucleotides, the CDR3 is TGTGCCAGCAGTTCTCGGCTGGGCAGCTCCTACGAGCAGTACTTC. It specifies CASSSRLGSSYEQYF.